This paragraph reports one T cell receptor beta chain. The antigen is undetermined. The data are from a study of shared clonotypes between healthy human individuals. Study observations and caveats: A reduction in generation probabilities was seen for non-shared clonotypes relative to those shared by all four donors.

Measured with immunoSEQ multiplex PCR; TCRdb has only the in-frame clones, and not every one. Of fewer than 1.4 million clones listed, roughly 74% are singletons. The authors divided CD4+ cells into CD45RA+ naive and CD45RA-negative memory subsets. CDR1 and CDR2 from the germline V gene are MNHEY and SMNVEV (reference sequence). This CDR3 region has 15 residues. After removal of 5 bases from V and 0 bases from J, the junction contained 6 bases not matched to a gene. This receptor was taken from a man younger than 30 in good health. Some clones in this sample may be carry-over from other donors' samples. Sequencing was performed on memory CD4+ T cells from PBMCs. Specified subset: CD45RA-negative fraction. The V and J genes are TRBV27 and TRBJ2-7, with 8 positions matching TRBD1. The CDR3 reads CASSPTGQGSYEQYF. CDR3 sequence (DNA): TGTGCCAGCAGTCCGACCGGACAGGGCTCCTACGAGCAGTACTTC.